This T cell receptor beta chain was sequenced during a study of cytomegalovirus exposure and HLA in healthy donors. Germline V CDR1 and CDR2: LNHDA, SQIVND (reference sequence). V shed 7 bases and J 4 bases; nucleotides not matched to a gene: 5. The CDR3 is made up of 13 amino acids. Those who donated were healthy bone marrow donors. There were likely unrecorded immune exposures, though donors were nominally healthy when sampled. Notes on the study in general: Most sequenced TCRs were rare (though some public TCRs occurred in many donors).

Regarding this clone: The antigen is unknown.

The PCR made use of 60 Vbeta and 13 Jbeta primers. Produced via immunoSEQ multiplex PCR; TCRdb's table is partial and in-frame only. The table lists roughly 200,000 clones, roughly three quarters of them singletons. The chain has TRBV19 and TRBJ2-5, with TRBD2 matching 8 bases. Sequenced sample: PBMCs. This sequence was found in a man aged 45-65 years in good health and CMV-seronegative. The CDR3 is CASKAGGRETQYF. CDR3 DNA sequence: TGTGCCAGTAAGGCGGGAGGAAGAGAGACCCAGTACTTC.